The clone carrying this TCR beta chain ranks as large. A mixed TRB-A/B primer pool amplified rearranged TRB by multiplex touch-down PCR. TCRdb used MiXCR to reprocess the multiplex PCR reads, holding one entry per CDR3 protein. The sample comprises about 2,000 distinct CDR3 sequences, about 19% of which are singletons, and 4.5% to 5.5% rests with the top ten. This sample was included in a study of T cell repertoires in aging, cancer and after chemotherapy. Turning to the study itself: Patients with glioblastoma brain tumors were sampled before and after temozolomide-based therapy.

This CDR3 has 16 amino acids. With V trimmed by 5 bases and J by 7 bases, 8 bases remained unmatched. CDR1 SGHTA and CDR2 FQGNSA come from the germline V gene. Amplification of TCR beta used genomic DNA extracted from peripheral blood. The specimen sequenced was blood. The chain links TRBV7-2 to TRBJ2-1; 13 bases align to TRBD2. The TCR was taken from a human donor with a solid tumor. The CDR3 coding sequence is TGTGCCAGCAGCATCACTAGCGGGAGGGCGAGGAATGAGCAGTTCTTC. Its protein product is CASSITSGRARNEQFF.